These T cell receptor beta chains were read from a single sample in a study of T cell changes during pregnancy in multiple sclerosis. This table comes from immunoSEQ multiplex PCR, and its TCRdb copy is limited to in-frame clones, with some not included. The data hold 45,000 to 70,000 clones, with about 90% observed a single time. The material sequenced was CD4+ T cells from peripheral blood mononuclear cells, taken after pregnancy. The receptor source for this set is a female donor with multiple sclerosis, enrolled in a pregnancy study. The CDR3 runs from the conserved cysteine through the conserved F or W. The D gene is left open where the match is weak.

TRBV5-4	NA	CASSFFWGAATNEKLFF
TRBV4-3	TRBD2	CASSARGVGGANVLTF
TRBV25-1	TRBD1	CASSVPDRATGELFF
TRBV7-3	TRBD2	CASSLGLATDTQYF
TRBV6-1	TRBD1	CASSEAGQGAIRWPLHF
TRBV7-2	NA	CASSPRAGRFMNTEAFF
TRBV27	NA	CASSSYRVNEKLFF
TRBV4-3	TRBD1	CASSQGPQGARAGETQYF
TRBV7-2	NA	CASSPAGGNQPQHF
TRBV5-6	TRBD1	CASSSRRTGGGNTQYF
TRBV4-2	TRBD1	CASTLTGVNTEAFF
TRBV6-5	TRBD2	CASKSRGEGTQYF
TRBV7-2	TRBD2	CASSLDAAGGPGTGELFF
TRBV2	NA	CASSEVRGRQGNTIYF
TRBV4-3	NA	CASSRRRSVSNTGELFF
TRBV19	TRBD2	CASSRRLAGLETQYF
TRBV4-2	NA	CASSQVGREETQYF
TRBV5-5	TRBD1	CASNLGQAAHYEQYF
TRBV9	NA	CASSVAPAGIGTGELFF
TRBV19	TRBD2	CASSIGVRGEQETQYF
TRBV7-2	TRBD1	CASSLRDSSSYEQYF
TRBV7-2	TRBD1	CASSSDRGMKYF
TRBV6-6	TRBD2	CASSRTAGGQETQYF
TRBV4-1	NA	CASSQVEAGVSGYTF
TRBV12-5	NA	CASGLGGTQYF
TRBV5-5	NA	CASRKLGSYEQYF
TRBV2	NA	CASRKGRDKVPVNSPLHF
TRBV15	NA	CATSRQNTEAFF
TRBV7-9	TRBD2	CASSRTSGGANEQFF
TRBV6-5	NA	CASNYGEPTGELFF
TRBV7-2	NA	CASNRDYGYTF
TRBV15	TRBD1	CATRPGQGFAEAFF
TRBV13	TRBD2	CASSPRRGVKGLEQYF
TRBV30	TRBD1	CAWTQGVRQYF
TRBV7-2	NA	CASSLYREMAYGYTF
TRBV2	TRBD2	CASRRGTSGGRDTQYF
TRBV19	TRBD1	CASSAGQENIYEQYF
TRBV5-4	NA	CASSLPGGGMNEQFF
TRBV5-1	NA	CASSLGLGGPHNEQFF
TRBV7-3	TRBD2	CASSWGLAGMETQYF
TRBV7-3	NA	CASSPTRLSPHEQFF
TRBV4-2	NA	CASSQKTGSNTEAFF
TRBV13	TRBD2	CASSSHSGATKNIQYF
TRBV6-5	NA	CASSWEGATNEKLFF
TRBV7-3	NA	CASSLQGSRINAEAFF
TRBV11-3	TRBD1	CASSLGWTGVTGELFF
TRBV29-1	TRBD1	CSARDRGYTDTQYF
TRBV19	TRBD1	CASSIGWGDREDQPQHF
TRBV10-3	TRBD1	CAISEPGQGAYEQYF
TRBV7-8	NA	CASSLGDEYGYTF
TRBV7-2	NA	CASSSQTGYYEQYF
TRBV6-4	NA	CASSDLSTDTQYF
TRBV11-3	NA	CASSLGTGKAFF
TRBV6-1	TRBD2	CASSGLAGAGTQYF
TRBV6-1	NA	CASSPDRTGNEKLFF
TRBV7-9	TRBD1	CASSLFAPTGGQPQHF
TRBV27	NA	CASSFQDTYNEQFF
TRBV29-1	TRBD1	CSVGPEGQGPVGGGYTF
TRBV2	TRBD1	CASSWDRGGQTQYF
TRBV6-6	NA	CASTARGGIQYF